This T cell receptor beta chain was identified during a study of Ad26.COV2.S vaccination and SARS-CoV-2 variants. The overall study: The donor was enrolled in the Ad26.COV2.S arm of the COV1001 trial. Regarding the study as a whole: Vaccinated individuals (as opposed to placebo recipients) had higher spike-specific TCR breadth.

On this clone: The antigen remains unidentified.

The sample's treatment: roughly 20 received Ad26.COV2.S at low or high dose, single or two shots; about 5 received placebo; per-sample allocation not given. Specimens were obtained on day 63 following the first vaccine or placebo injection. What was given as vaccine was an Ad26 vector encoding Wuhan-strain SARS-CoV-2 spike. The CDR3 contains 15 residues. Germline CDR1 reads SGHTA; CDR2 reads FQGNSA. V lost 2 bases and J 6 bases, leaving 14 bases between the germline ends. The method was immunoSEQ multiplex PCR; TCRdb's version includes in-frame clones alone and lacks a portion of them. The sample lists approximately 400,000 clones; approximately 84% were seen once.

The specimen comprised peripheral blood, sampled in a trial of Ad26.COV2.S vaccine versus placebo. The TCR was taken from a person aged 18-65 years who received the Ad26.COV2.S COVID-19 vaccine or a placebo. The chain joins TRBV7-2 to TRBJ2-1; D tentatively reads TRBD1 or TRBD2 (5 bases each). The CDR3 DNA sequence: TGTGCCAGCAGCTTATTGGGTGGGGCGGGCAATGAGCAGTTCTTC. Translated: CASSLLGGAGNEQFF.